This TCR beta chain was documented in a study of blood T cells in healthy people across ages. Notes on this clonotype: Its specificity is not known.

Sample-barcoded 5' priming and a J-beta primer mix drove a second PCR of roughly 6 to 12 cycles. Each cDNA molecule was tagged by a template-switch adaptor that had 12 random nucleotides. TCRdb used MiXCR to reprocess the 5' RACE reads, holding one entry per CDR3 protein. The table includes hundreds of thousands of distinct CDR3 sequences, under 65% detected once. Study-level results: Age showed a roughly linear inverse relationship with TCR beta diversity per million T cells. Fewer expanded clones and more diversity marked long-lived versus aged donors.

The V gene's germline CDR1 is LNHNV and CDR2 YYDKDF (reference sequence). The trim removed 7 bases at V and 5 bases at J, leaving 9 bases unmatched. This CDR3 region has 14 residues. Each donor had around 9.8 milliliters of peripheral blood drawn. The receptor was derived from a woman older than 75 in good health. The chain links TRBV15 to TRBJ1-2; 8 bases agree with TRBD1. The specimen sequenced was blood. The CDR3 DNA reads as TGTGCCACCAATGCTTGGGGACAGGAATATGGCTACACCTTC. It encodes CATNAWGQEYGYTF. Using reference TRBV15 and TRBJ1-2 for the parts outside the CDR3, the full variable domain is DAMVIQNPRYQVTQFGKPVTLSCSQTLNHNVMYWYQQKSSQAPKLLFHYYDKDFNNEADTPDNFQSRRPNTSFCFLDIRSPGLGDTAMYLCATNAWGQEYGYTFGSGTRLTVV.